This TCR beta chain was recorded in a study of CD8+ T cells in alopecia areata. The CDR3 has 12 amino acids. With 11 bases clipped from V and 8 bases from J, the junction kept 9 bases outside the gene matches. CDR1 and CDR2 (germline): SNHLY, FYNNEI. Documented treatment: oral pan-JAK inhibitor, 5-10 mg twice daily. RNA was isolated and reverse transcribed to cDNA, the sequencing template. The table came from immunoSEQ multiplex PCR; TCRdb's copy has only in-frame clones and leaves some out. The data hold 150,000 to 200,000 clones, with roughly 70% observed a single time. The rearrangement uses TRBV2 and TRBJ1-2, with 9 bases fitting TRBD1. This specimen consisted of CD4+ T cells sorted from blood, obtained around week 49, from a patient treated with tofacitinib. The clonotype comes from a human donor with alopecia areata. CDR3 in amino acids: CAGQDRGGGYTF. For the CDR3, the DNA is TGTGCCGGCCAGGACAGGGGCGGGGGCTACACCTTC.